Below are 3 T cell receptor beta chains sequenced from a single sample in a study of blood T cell repertoires in COVID-19. Using immunoSEQ multiplex PCR, the repertoire was profiled, and TCRdb retains in-frame clones only, with some absent. The data hold about 50,000 clones, with about 76% observed a single time. Sequencing was carried out using peripheral blood. The receptor set was obtained from a man aged 50 or older with active or convalescent COVID-19.

V gene TRBV4-1 combines with J gene TRBJ1-1; unclear D gene. The CDR3 loop spans 14 amino acids. Trimming took off 1 base at V and 0 bases at J, with 6 bases between the two ends. The germline gives CDR1 MGHRA, CDR2 YSYEKL. CDR3 loop: CASSQASLNTEAFF. For the CDR3, the DNA is TGCGCCAGCAGCCAAGCCTCCCTGAACACTGAAGCTTTCTTT.

The chain recombines TRBV5-1 with TRBJ2-3, with D possibly matching TRBD2 (7 bases). The CDR3 consists of 15 residues. Trimming pared 5 bases from V and 6 bases from J, leaving 19 bases between. Germline V gene data show CDR1 as SGHRS and CDR2 as YFSETQ. CDR3 in DNA: TGCGCCAGCAGTATTGTCGGGGGGCCATGGGATACGCAGTATTTT. Translation: CASSIVGGPWDTQYF.

This clone was seen a few times. V and J are TRBV14 and TRBJ2-7, with TRBD2 as a possible D gene (5 bases). V was trimmed by 1 base and J by 6 bases, leaving 13 bases between them. The germline V gene encodes CDR1 SGHDN and CDR2 FVKESK. This CDR3 comprises 14 residues. CDR3 coding DNA: TGTGCCAGCAGCCAAGCTCGACGGGGTGGCGAGCAGTACTTC. Translated, it gives CASSQARRGGEQYF.